This T cell receptor beta chain was captured by sequencing in a study of blood T cell repertoires in COVID-19. The CDR3 has 13 residues. The germline V and J ends were trimmed by 6 bases and 2 bases, with 10 bases remaining between them. Germline CDR1 KGHSH, CDR2 LQKENI. Clones were sequenced by immunoSEQ multiplex PCR, and TCRdb holds only the in-frame ones, with some missing. The table has about 280,000 clones, approximately 90% seen once. The material sequenced was PBMCs or T cells enriched from blood (not recorded which). This chain uses TRBV18 with TRBJ2-5; D perhaps matches TRBD1 (6 bases). This clonotype originated in a woman aged 35 to 49 who had recovered from COVID-19. The CDR3 DNA reads as TGTGCCAGCTCGGGGACACGACAAGAGACCCAGTACTTC. This sequence encodes CASSGTRQETQYF.